These 19 T cell receptor beta chains originate from one sample sequenced in a study of CD8+CD57+ T cells in acquired aplastic anemia. Genomic DNA acted as the template from which TCR beta VDJ combination and CDR3 sequence profiling were carried out. TCRdb passed the reads through MiXCR, listing each CDR3 protein once. The sample carries around 150,000 distinct CDR3 sequences, around 52% recorded once. All sequencing subjects had displayed CD8+CD57+ cell expansion on flow cytometry. The sequenced material came from sorted CD4+, CD8+, or CD8+CD57+ T cells (not recorded which) from PBMCs. All receptors derive from a human donor with aplastic anemia.

The sample holds a few counts of this clonotype. J is TRBJ2-2 and V is TRBV24-1; TRBD1 might be the D (6 bases). Per germline, CDR1 KGHDR and CDR2 SFDVKD. There are 17 residues in the CDR3. V was cut by 1 base and J by 3 bases, with 14 bases left in between. The CDR3 protein is CATSDFGGQGDTGELFF. The CDR3 DNA is TGTGCCACCAGTGATTTTGGGGGACAAGGAGACACCGGGGAGCTGTTTTTT.

V and J are TRBV7-9 and TRBJ2-5; TRBD2 agrees at 14 bases. Looked up from germline, CDR1 is SEHNR and CDR2 is FQNEAQ (reference sequence). V trimming: 7 bases; J trimming: 5 bases; junction bases outside the gene matches: 6. The CDR3 loop spans 15 amino acids. CDR3 nucleotides: TGTGCCAGCACCACGGGACTAGCGGGGGCGGAGACCCAGTACTTC. Protein sequence: CASTTGLAGAETQYF.

This clonotype was observed many times. V and J are TRBV7-2 and TRBJ2-1; D not certain. Germline V gene sequence: CDR1 SGHTA, CDR2 FQGNSA. This CDR3 contains 15 residues. V shed 6 bases and J shed 7 bases, with 19 bases lying between them. The CDR3 sequence: CASSTLVFIGNEQFF. The DNA of the CDR3 is TGTGCCAGCAGTACCCTAGTGTTTATAGGGAATGAGCAGTTCTTC. Supplemented by reference TRBV7-2 and TRBJ2-1, the full variable domain reads GAGVSQSPSNKVTEKGKDVELRCDPISGHTALYWYRQSLGQGLEFLIYFQGNSAPDKSGLPSDRFSAERTGGSVSTLTIQRTQQEDSAVYLCASSTLVFIGNEQFFGPGTRLTVL.

The V gene is TRBV7-2, the J gene TRBJ2-5; D uncertain. Trimming left V 5 bases short and J 4 bases short, with 8 bases between. The CDR3 consists of 12 residues. Germline V CDR1 and CDR2: SGHTA, FQGNSA. The CDR3 region has the DNA TGTGCCAGCAGCCAAACGCGAGAGACCCAGTACTTC. Translation: CASSQTRETQYF. The entire variable domain, with the rest obtained from reference TRBV7-2 and TRBJ2-5, is as follows: GAGVSQSPSNKVTEKGKDVELRCDPISGHTALYWYRQSLGQGLEFLIYFQGNSAPDKSGLPSDRFSAERTGGSVSTLTIQRTQQEDSAVYLCASSQTRETQYFGPGTRLLVL.

This clonotype was found a few times. The V call is TRBV10-3, the J call TRBJ2-3; D possibly corresponds to TRBD1 (6 bases). This CDR3 contains 14 residues. Germline V CDR1 and CDR2: ENHRY, SYGVKD. The V end lost 1 base, the J end lost 1 base, and 6 bases lay between the germline ends. The CDR3 DNA reads as TGTGCCATCAGTGAGTGGACAGGCACAGATACGCAGTATTTT. Its protein is CAISEWTGTDTQYF.

With respect to this clonotype: This clone may be a read error of a much larger clone one base away. The V and J genes are TRBV7-8 and TRBJ1-2; D is unclear. CDR3 size: 15 residues. Looked up from germline, CDR1 is SGHVS and CDR2 is FQNEAQ. CDR3 in amino acids: CASSLVTLANYGYAF. The CDR3 DNA reads TGTGCCAGCAGCTTAGTTACCCTAGCTAACTATGGCTACGCCTTC.

This clonotype has more than one count but fewer than ten. The J gene is TRBJ2-2, the V gene TRBV4-1; D gene ambiguous. The germline CDR1 and CDR2 sequences are MGHRA and YSYEKL. The CDR3 covers 16 residues. V was clipped by 0 bases and J by 0 bases, with 8 bases between them. The CDR3 spells CASSQDPKANTGELFF. CDR3 DNA sequence: TGCGCCAGCAGCCAAGATCCCAAAGCGAACACCGGGGAGCTGTTTTTT.

The J gene is TRBJ2-7, the V gene TRBV5-6; D not certain. Trimming removed 0 bases at V and 3 bases at J, with 4 bases between. The CDR3 is 12 residues long. Germline V gene sequence: CDR1 SGHDT, CDR2 YYEEEE. CDR3 in DNA: TGTGCCAGCAGCTTGGCCAACTACGAGCAGTACTTC. Translating gives CASSLANYEQYF.

The chain has TRBV11-3 and TRBJ1-1, with 8 bases that match TRBD1. CDR1 is SGHNT, CDR2 YENEEA, per germline. With 5 bases clipped from V and 1 base from J, the junction kept 6 bases outside the gene matches. The CDR3 spans 15 residues. CDR3 sequence: CASSVRGQGNTEAFF. The CDR3 coding sequence is TGTGCCAGCAGCGTCAGGGGGCAAGGGAACACTGAAGCTTTCTTT.

V is TRBV4-3 and J is TRBJ1-6; D possibly corresponds to TRBD1 (5 bases). The germline gives CDR1 LGHNA, CDR2 YSLEER. Trimming removed 0 bases at V and 8 bases at J, with 11 bases between. CDR3 size: 15 residues. The CDR3 nucleotides are TGCGCCAGCAGCCAAGATGGGGCCAAGGATTCACCCCTCCACTTT. It specifies CASSQDGAKDSPLHF.

This clonotype was counted between two and nine times. This chain uses TRBV9 with TRBJ1-1; D remains unclear. Trimming cost V 2 bases and J 1 base, with 12 bases left between them. The germline V gene has CDR1 SGDLS and CDR2 YYNGEE. The CDR3 sequence is 15 residues long. CDR3 nucleotide sequence: TGTGCCAGCAGCGTGGGCGGAGGACGGAACACTGAAGCTTTCTTT. Translating it yields CASSVGGGRNTEAFF.

This clonotype showed up many times. This chain uses TRBV7-3 with TRBJ2-1; the D gene is possibly TRBD2 (6 bases). V shed 1 base and J shed 0 bases, with 13 bases lying between them. The CDR3 loop spans 17 amino acids. CDR1 and CDR2 from the germline V gene are SGHTA and FQGTGA. CDR3 residues: CASSLSGTAISYNEQFF. In DNA, the CDR3 is TGTGCCAGCAGCTTAAGCGGGACTGCGATCTCCTACAATGAGCAGTTCTTC.

This clonotype was recorded many times. The V call is TRBV6-1, the J call TRBJ1-5; D gene unclear. Trimming stripped 1 base from V and 7 bases from J, with 8 bases between. CDR1 is MNHNS, CDR2 SASEGT, per germline. CDR3 length: 13 residues. The CDR3 loop is CASSEGGIQPQHF. In nucleotides, the CDR3 is TGTGCCAGCAGTGAAGGAGGGATCCAGCCCCAGCATTTT.

Turning to this clonotype: A read error may produce the germline difference seen at one junction end. The J gene is TRBJ1-4, the V gene TRBV7-8, with D tentatively TRBD1 (5 bases). CDR1 and CDR2 from the germline V gene are SGHVS and FQNEAQ. CDR3 size: 13 residues. CDR3 sequence (DNA): TGTGCTAGCATGGGGGGAACTAATGAAAAACTGTTTTTT. Translated: CASMGGTNEKLFF.

Regarding this clonotype: A read error is possible here, since a much larger clone lies one base away. Written as DNA, the CDR3 is TGCGCCAGCAGCCAAATAGGGCCCACTGAAGCTTTCTTT. Encoded protein: CASSQIGPTEAFF. This chain uses TRBV4-1 with TRBJ1-1; D call uncertain. With 2 bases removed from V and 4 bases from J, the gap between germline ends came to 8 bases. Germline CDR1 MGHRA, CDR2 YSYEKL. The CDR3 length is 13 residues.

The chain recombines TRBV9 with TRBJ1-2; a possible D gene is TRBD1 (6 bases). This CDR3 comprises 16 residues. Trimming removed 0 bases at V and 4 bases at J, with 16 bases between. Germline CDR1 reads SGDLS; CDR2 reads YYNGEE. The CDR3 DNA reads TGTGCCAGCAGCGTAGAAGGGGGGAGTGGGAGCTATGGCTACACCTTC. Protein sequence: CASSVEGGSGSYGYTF.

The sample holds many counts of this clonotype. This sequence joins TRBV2 and TRBJ2-7, with no clear D. With 7 bases removed from V and 0 bases from J, the gap between germline ends came to 10 bases. Germline V gene lookup returns CDR1 SNHLY and CDR2 FYNNEI. This CDR3 has 13 amino acids. This chain's CDR3 is CASTSGISYEQYF. The CDR3 DNA is TGTGCCAGCACCTCCGGAATCTCCTACGAGCAGTACTTC.

CDR3 nucleotides: TGTGCCAGTACGGGGGATGGCACAGATACGCAGTATTTT. Translated, it gives CASTGDGTDTQYF. The chain couples TRBV19 to TRBJ2-3, with D tentatively TRBD2 (6 bases). Trimming left V 7 bases short and J 1 base short, with 9 bases between. Germline-derived CDR1 and CDR2 are LNHDA and SQIVND (reference sequence). CDR3 length: 13 residues.

Many counts were recorded for this clonotype. The chain joins TRBV2 to TRBJ2-7; the D gene is possibly TRBD2 (6 bases). The CDR3 is 13 amino acids. Germline V gives CDR1 SNHLY, CDR2 FYNNEI. The V gene lost 6 bases and the J gene lost 6 bases, with 15 bases spanning the gap. The DNA of the CDR3 is TGTGCCAGCAGCCGGGACTCCAGAAGCGAGCAGTACTTC. Translation gives CASSRDSRSEQYF.